This is a list of T cell receptor beta chains from one sample in a study of T cell responses to AZD1222 COVID-19 vaccine. Assay: immunoSEQ multiplex PCR; the TCRdb copy retains only in-frame clones and omits some. The table shows around 140,000 clones, with more than 85% occurring only once. The sample consisted of peripheral blood, taken on day 0 of AZD1222 vaccination. The receptors come from an adult in good health. Each CDR3 is given with its conserved first and last residue. Fields, in order: D gene, V gene, J gene, CDR3 protein. A D gene is named only where the DNA matches it firmly.

D gene: NA; V gene: TRBV9; J gene: TRBJ2-2; CDR3 protein: CASSVVPTNTGELFF
D gene: NA; V gene: TRBV24-1; J gene: TRBJ2-7; CDR3 protein: CATPRRQLYEQYF
D gene: NA; V gene: TRBV7-2; J gene: TRBJ1-2; CDR3 protein: CASSLKTANYGYTF
D gene: NA; V gene: TRBV7-2; J gene: TRBJ2-7; CDR3 protein: CASSLQLIRSEQYF
D gene: NA; V gene: TRBV30; J gene: TRBJ2-7; CDR3 protein: CAWTPYEQYF
D gene: NA; V gene: TRBV5-1; J gene: TRBJ1-5; CDR3 protein: CASSLNGDSSNQPQHF
D gene: TRBD2; V gene: TRBV4-3; J gene: TRBJ2-1; CDR3 protein: CASSQDEASGYNEGQFF
D gene: TRBD2; V gene: TRBV7-9; J gene: TRBJ2-3; CDR3 protein: CASSPGGLIDTQYF
D gene: NA; V gene: TRBV3-1/TRBV3-2; J gene: TRBJ1-2; CDR3 protein: CASSQDEGTYYGYTF
D gene: NA; V gene: TRBV4-3; J gene: TRBJ2-2; CDR3 protein: CASSQGASLNTGELFF
D gene: NA; V gene: TRBV3-1/TRBV3-2; J gene: TRBJ2-7; CDR3 protein: CASSPTAGYEQYF
D gene: NA; V gene: TRBV3-1/TRBV3-2; J gene: TRBJ2-1; CDR3 protein: CASSHPGLSSYNEQFF
D gene: NA; V gene: TRBV5-4; J gene: TRBJ2-7; CDR3 protein: CASSQGVAVYEQYF
D gene: NA; V gene: TRBV6-5; J gene: TRBJ1-6; CDR3 protein: CASKLGADSPLHF
D gene: TRBD1; V gene: TRBV28; J gene: TRBJ1-4; CDR3 protein: CASSLGTALEKLFF
D gene: NA; V gene: TRBV6-2/TRBV6-3; J gene: TRBJ1-2; CDR3 protein: CASSYSITAGDGYTF
D gene: NA; V gene: TRBV18; J gene: TRBJ2-2; CDR3 protein: CASSPIQGTNTGELFF
D gene: TRBD1; V gene: TRBV5-1; J gene: TRBJ2-2; CDR3 protein: CASSPGQGRTGELFF
D gene: NA; V gene: TRBV6-5; J gene: TRBJ1-3; CDR3 protein: CASSYSPRERNTIYF
D gene: TRBD2; V gene: TRBV2; J gene: TRBJ2-5; CDR3 protein: CASSGLSGAQETQYF
D gene: NA; V gene: TRBV5-8; J gene: TRBJ2-1; CDR3 protein: CAPSEGPEQFF
D gene: NA; V gene: TRBV7-8; J gene: TRBJ2-3; CDR3 protein: CASSLALWGDTQYF
D gene: TRBD1; V gene: TRBV7-3; J gene: TRBJ2-1; CDR3 protein: CASSLGQSLYNEQFF
D gene: NA; V gene: TRBV9; J gene: TRBJ1-4; CDR3 protein: CASSVEHRAGEKLFF
D gene: NA; V gene: TRBV30; J gene: TRBJ1-4; CDR3 protein: CAWSPQGNEKLFF
D gene: NA; V gene: TRBV19; J gene: TRBJ1-1; CDR3 protein: CASTGGGTEAFF
D gene: NA; V gene: TRBV19; J gene: TRBJ1-4; CDR3 protein: CATGAGVANEKLFF
D gene: NA; V gene: TRBV7-9; J gene: TRBJ2-5; CDR3 protein: CASRRNQETQYF
D gene: NA; V gene: TRBV24-1; J gene: TRBJ2-5; CDR3 protein: CATSDLGETQYF
D gene: NA; V gene: TRBV28; J gene: TRBJ2-2; CDR3 protein: CASSLLGTGELFF
D gene: NA; V gene: TRBV4-2; J gene: TRBJ2-2; CDR3 protein: CASSQEDGAPPGELFF
D gene: NA; V gene: TRBV6-2/TRBV6-3; J gene: TRBJ2-5; CDR3 protein: CASSYSPHQMNF
D gene: NA; V gene: TRBV2; J gene: TRBJ2-1; CDR3 protein: CASSEVLLAPEYEQFF
D gene: NA; V gene: TRBV12-3/TRBV12-4; J gene: TRBJ2-1; CDR3 protein: CASSFDSTQFF